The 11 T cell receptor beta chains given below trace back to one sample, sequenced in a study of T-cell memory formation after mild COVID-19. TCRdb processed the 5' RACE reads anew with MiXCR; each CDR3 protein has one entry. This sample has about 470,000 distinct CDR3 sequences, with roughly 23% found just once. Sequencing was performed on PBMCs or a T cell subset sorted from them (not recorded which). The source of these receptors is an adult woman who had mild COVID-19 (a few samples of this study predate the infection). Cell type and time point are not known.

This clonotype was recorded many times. The CDR3 is CASSFAGLNTEAFF. CDR3 nucleotide sequence: TGTGCCAGCAGCTTTGCAGGGCTGAACACTGAAGCTTTCTTT. The gene calls are TRBV11-3 and TRBJ1-1; tentatively, D is TRBD1 (5 bases). The CDR3 is made up of 14 amino acids. Trimming pared 3 bases from V and 0 bases from J, leaving 8 bases between. Germline V gene data show CDR1 as SGHNT and CDR2 as YENEEA. Full variable domain (remainder filled in from reference TRBV11-3 and TRBJ1-1): EAGVVQSPRYKIIEKKQPVAFWCNPISGHNTLYWYLQNLGQGPELLIRYENEEAVDDSQLPKDRFSAERLKGVDSTLKIQPAELGDSAVYLCASSFAGLNTEAFFGQGTRLTVV.

The CDR3 sequence is CASSQDPLSGNEQFF. In DNA, the CDR3 is TGCGCCAGCAGCCAAGACCCCCTTAGCGGCAATGAGCAGTTCTTC. The V gene is TRBV4-3, the J gene TRBJ2-1; a weak D match, TRBD2 (6 bases). Germline CDR1 reads LGHNA; CDR2 reads YSLEER. The CDR3 runs to 15 residues. V lost 0 bases to trimming and J lost 6 bases, with 12 bases between them.

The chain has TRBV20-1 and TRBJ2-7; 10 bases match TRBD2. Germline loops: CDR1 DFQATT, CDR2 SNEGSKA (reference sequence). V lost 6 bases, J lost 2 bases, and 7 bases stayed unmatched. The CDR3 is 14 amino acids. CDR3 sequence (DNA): TGCAGTGCGGCCATTAGCGGGAGGACCTACGAGCAGTACTTC. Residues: CSAAISGRTYEQYF.

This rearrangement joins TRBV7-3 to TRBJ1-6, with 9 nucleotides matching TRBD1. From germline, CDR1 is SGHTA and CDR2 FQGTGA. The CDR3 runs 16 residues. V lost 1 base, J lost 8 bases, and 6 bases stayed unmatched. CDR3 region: CASSLIWTGEDSPLHF. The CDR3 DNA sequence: TGTGCCAGCAGCTTAATATGGACAGGGGAGGATTCACCCCTCCACTTT.

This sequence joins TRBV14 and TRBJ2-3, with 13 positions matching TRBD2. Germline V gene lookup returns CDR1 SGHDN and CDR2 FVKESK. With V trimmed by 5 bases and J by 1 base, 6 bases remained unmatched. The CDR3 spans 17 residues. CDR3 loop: CASSARLAGGRTDTQYF. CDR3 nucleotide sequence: TGTGCCAGCAGCGCACGACTAGCGGGGGGCCGCACAGATACGCAGTATTTT.

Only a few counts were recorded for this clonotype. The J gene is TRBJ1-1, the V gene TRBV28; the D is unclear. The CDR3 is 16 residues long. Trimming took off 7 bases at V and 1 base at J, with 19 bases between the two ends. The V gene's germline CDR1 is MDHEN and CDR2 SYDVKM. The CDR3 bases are TGTGCCAGCACCCTCCAGAGGGCGTGGGCGAACACTGAAGCTTTCTTT. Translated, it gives CASTLQRAWANTEAFF.

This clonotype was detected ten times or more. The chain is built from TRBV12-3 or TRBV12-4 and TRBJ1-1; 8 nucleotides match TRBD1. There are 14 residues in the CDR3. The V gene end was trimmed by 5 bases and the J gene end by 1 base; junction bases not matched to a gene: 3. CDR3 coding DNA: TGTGCCAGCAGTAGACAGGGGCAGAACACTGAAGCTTTCTTT. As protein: CASSRQGQNTEAFF.

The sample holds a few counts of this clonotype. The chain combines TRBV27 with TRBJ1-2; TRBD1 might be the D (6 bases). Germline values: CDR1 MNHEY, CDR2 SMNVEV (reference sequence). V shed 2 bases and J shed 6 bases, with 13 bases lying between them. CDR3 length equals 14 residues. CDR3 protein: CASSLVGTPNGYTF. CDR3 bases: TGTGCCAGCAGTTTAGTTGGGACACCTAATGGCTACACCTTC.

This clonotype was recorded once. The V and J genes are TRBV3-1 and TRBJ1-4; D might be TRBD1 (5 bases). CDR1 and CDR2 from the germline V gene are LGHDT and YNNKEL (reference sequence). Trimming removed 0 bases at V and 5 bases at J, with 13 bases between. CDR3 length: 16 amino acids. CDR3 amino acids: CASSQDLVRENEKLFF. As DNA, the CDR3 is TGTGCCAGCAGCCAAGATCTCGTCAGGGAAAATGAAAAACTGTTTTTT.

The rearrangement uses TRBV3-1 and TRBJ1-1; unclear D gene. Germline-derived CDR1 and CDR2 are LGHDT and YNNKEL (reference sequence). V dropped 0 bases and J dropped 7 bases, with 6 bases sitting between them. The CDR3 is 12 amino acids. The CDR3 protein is CASSQDMGEAFF. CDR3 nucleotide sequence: TGTGCCAGCAGCCAAGACATGGGTGAAGCTTTCTTT. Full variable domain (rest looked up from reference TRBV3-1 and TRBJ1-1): DTAVSQTPKYLVTQMGNDKSIKCEQNLGHDTMYWYKQDSKKFLKIMFSYNNKELIINETVPNRFSPKSPDKAHLNLHINSLELGDSAVYFCASSQDMGEAFFGQGTRLTVV.

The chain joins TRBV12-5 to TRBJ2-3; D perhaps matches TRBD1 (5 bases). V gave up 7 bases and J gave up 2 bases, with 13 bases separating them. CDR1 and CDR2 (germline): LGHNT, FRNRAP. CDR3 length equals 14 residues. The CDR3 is CASAPGRDTDTQYF. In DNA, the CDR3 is TGTGCTAGTGCCCCCGGCAGGGACACAGATACGCAGTATTTT.